This T cell receptor beta chain was captured by sequencing in a study of blood T cell repertoires in COVID-19. Study overall: Sites across the United States, Italy and Spain contributed samples from acute and convalescent COVID-19.

J lost 6 bases, V lost 5 bases, and 9 bases had no gene match. The CDR3 is made up of 16 amino acids. CDR1 and CDR2 from the germline V gene are SEHNR and FQNEAQ (reference sequence). Sequenced by immunoSEQ multiplex PCR; TCRdb stores in-frame clones only, minus some. The sample carries hundreds of thousands of clones, more than 75% recorded once. Material: peripheral blood. The J gene is TRBJ2-3, the V gene TRBV7-9; TRBD2 aligns across 12 bases. This receptor was taken from a woman aged 40 to 50 who had recovered from COVID-19. CDR3 loop: CASSPLPGLAGDTQYF. The CDR3 DNA is TGTGCCAGCAGCCCGTTACCGGGACTAGCGGGCGATACGCAGTATTTT.